A single sample is the source of the 21 T cell receptor beta chains below, sequenced in a study of blood T cell repertoires in COVID-19. TCRdb keeps only in-frame clones here, not all; method: immunoSEQ multiplex PCR. This table holds about 340,000 clones, about four fifths found once. The sequenced sample consisted of peripheral blood. Receptors originate from a man aged 25-40 years with active or convalescent COVID-19.

J is TRBJ2-2 and V is TRBV11-3; D perhaps matches TRBD2 (6 bases). Trimming pared 0 bases from V and 1 base from J, leaving 6 bases between. This CDR3 region has 15 residues. Germline V gives CDR1 SGHNT, CDR2 YENEEA. CDR3 DNA sequence: TGTGCCAGCAGCTTAGAAGCGGGGAACACCGGGGAGCTGTTTTTT. Its translation is CASSLEAGNTGELFF.

The genes are TRBV29-1 and TRBJ2-1; TRBD2 aligns across 10 bases. The CDR3 is 14 amino acids. Germline lookup yields CDR1 SQVTM and CDR2 ANQGSEA. V shed 6 bases, J shed 5 bases, and the junction held 7 bases outside the gene matches. In nucleotides, the CDR3 is TGCAGCGTGGCTAGCGGGAGAATTCACAATGAGCAGTTCTTC. This encodes CSVASGRIHNEQFF.

The chain links TRBV7-2 to TRBJ1-1; TRBD1 agrees at 7 bases. CDR3 length: 14 amino acids. J gave up 0 bases and V 7 bases, and 5 bases lay outside the gene matches. Germline V CDR1 and CDR2: SGHTA, FQGNSA. As DNA, the CDR3 is TGTGCCAGCAACGTCGACAGGGTGAACACTGAAGCTTTCTTT. Its translation: CASNVDRVNTEAFF.

The CDR3: CASMGLPYRTQYF. CDR3 in DNA: TGTGCCAGCATGGGACTCCCTTATAGGACCCAGTACTTC. The rearrangement links TRBV28 to TRBJ2-5; possible D gene TRBD2, 6 bases. CDR1 MDHEN and CDR2 SYDVKM come from the germline V gene. V gave up 7 bases and J gave up 7 bases, with 16 bases separating them. The CDR3 sequence is 13 residues long.

The chain combines TRBV5-8 with TRBJ1-4; a possible D gene is TRBD1 (5 bases). Trimming took 6 bases from V and 5 from J, leaving 14 bases between them. The germline CDR1 and CDR2 sequences are SGHTS and YDEGEE. The CDR3 covers 14 residues. The CDR3 region is CASTMTARNEKLFF. The CDR3 bases are TGTGCCAGCACTATGACAGCCCGGAATGAAAAACTGTTTTTT.

The sample holds one count of this clone. The chain combines TRBV28 with TRBJ2-7; D might be TRBD2 (5 bases). The CDR3 covers 15 residues. Germline V gene lookup returns CDR1 MDHEN and CDR2 SYDVKM. Trimming took 3 bases from V and 2 from J, leaving 14 bases between them. CDR3 nucleotide sequence: TGTGCCAGCAGTTTGCGACGGGAAGGGACCTACGAGCAGTACTTC. This gives the protein CASSLRREGTYEQYF.

This sequence joins TRBV25-1 and TRBJ2-7; 7 bases agree with TRBD1. Germline V gene sequence: CDR1 MGHDK, CDR2 SYGVNS. This CDR3 comprises 13 residues. Losses at the gene ends were 6 bases for V and 1 base for J; bases not matched to a gene: 3. For the CDR3, the DNA is TGTGCCAGCAGAGGGACAGAGTCCTACGAGCAGTACTTC. Translated: CASRGTESYEQYF.

The rearrangement uses TRBV6-6 and TRBJ2-3, with D maybe TRBD1 (5 bases). The CDR3 has 14 residues. The germline gives CDR1 MNHNY, CDR2 SVGAGI (reference sequence). V was shortened by 3 bases and J by 7 bases, with 14 bases between the two germline ends. CDR3 nucleotide sequence: TGTGCCAGCAGTTATCAGGACGGACACTATACGCAGTATTTT. Translating gives CASSYQDGHYTQYF.

The rearrangement uses TRBV19 and TRBJ2-6; D gene ambiguous. V lost 3 bases and J 2 bases, leaving 11 bases between the germline ends. The germline CDR1 and CDR2 sequences are LNHDA and SQIVND (reference sequence). This CDR3 has 16 amino acids. In DNA, the CDR3 is TGTGCCAGTAGTATTGAAAGCCCAACTGGGGCCAACGTCCTGACTTTC. Translating gives CASSIESPTGANVLTF.

The V and J genes are TRBV10-3 and TRBJ2-3; no definite D call. CDR3 length: 11 amino acids. Trimming left V 3 bases short and J 6 bases short, with 4 bases between. Germline V gene lookup returns CDR1 ENHRY and CDR2 SYGVKD. The CDR3 nucleotides read TGTGCCATCAGTGACCCTGATACGCAGTATTTT. Translating gives CAISDPDTQYF.

The V call is TRBV7-8, the J call TRBJ1-2, with a tentative D call TRBD1 (6 bases). This CDR3 is built from 14 residues. Trimming stripped 1 base from V and 6 bases from J, with 12 bases between. The germline V gene has CDR1 SGHVS and CDR2 FQNEAQ. In DNA, the CDR3 is TGTGCCAGCAGCTTAGAACAGGGTACGGATGGCTACACCTTC. It is translated as CASSLEQGTDGYTF.

The genes are TRBV5-1 and TRBJ1-1, with D unclear. Germline loops: CDR1 SGHRS, CDR2 YFSETQ. The CDR3 runs to 13 residues. V was pared by 0 bases and J by 2 bases, with 5 bases between. In DNA form, the CDR3 reads TGCGCCAGCAGCTTGGAGAGAAACACTGAAGCTTTCTTT. It encodes CASSLERNTEAFF.

The chain employs TRBV11-3 and TRBJ2-2; D is uncertain. This CDR3 region has 16 residues. V lost 0 bases, J lost 0 bases, and 8 bases lay in between. Germline V gene lookup returns CDR1 SGHNT and CDR2 YENEEA. The CDR3 region has the DNA TGTGCCAGCAGCTTAGATCCTGTTTCGAACACCGGGGAGCTGTTTTTT. This encodes CASSLDPVSNTGELFF.

The sample holds a few counts of this clone. For the CDR3, the DNA is TGTGCCAGTATTTCCCGGGGAGCGTGGGGCACTGAAGCTTTCTTT. This sequence encodes CASISRGAWGTEAFF. The chain employs TRBV19 and TRBJ1-1; D not resolved. The germline V gene encodes CDR1 LNHDA and CDR2 SQIVND (reference sequence). This CDR3 is built from 15 residues. V lost 7 bases and J 4 bases, leaving 19 bases between the germline ends.

V is TRBV9 and J is TRBJ1-2; D gene unclear. Trimming left V 4 bases short and J 0 bases short, with 16 bases between. Germline CDR1 reads SGDLS; CDR2 reads YYNGEE. The CDR3 has 16 residues. The CDR3 region is CASSPGGGPPNYGYTF. CDR3 DNA sequence: TGTGCCAGCAGCCCCGGAGGCGGGCCACCTAACTATGGCTACACCTTC.

The chain employs TRBV11-2 and TRBJ1-4, with D perhaps TRBD1 (6 bases). The V gene's germline CDR1 is SGHAT and CDR2 FQNNGV. V lost 5 bases to trimming and J lost 6 bases, with 13 bases between them. The CDR3 sequence is 14 residues long. DNA for the CDR3: TGTGCCAGCAGCATCTCCGGGACACATGAAAAACTGTTTTTT. Protein sequence: CASSISGTHEKLFF.

This chain joins TRBV21-1 and TRBJ2-7; TRBD2 is taken as the D call from the table, unchecked against the DNA. TRBV21-1 is marked as a pseudogene. This CDR3 is 13 amino acids long. This CDR3 is CASTRGRLHEQYF. As DNA, the CDR3 is TGTGCCAGCACCCGAGGGCGGCTACACGAGCAGTACTTC.

This chain uses TRBV4-1 with TRBJ1-6, with TRBD1 identical over 7 bases. J was trimmed by 5 bases and V by 4 bases; bases with no gene match: 5. Germline CDR1 is MGHRA and CDR2 is YSYEKL. The CDR3 runs 15 residues. The CDR3 sequence: CASSLGTANNSPLHF. The CDR3 coding sequence is TGCGCCAGCAGCCTAGGGACAGCCAATAATTCACCCCTCCACTTT.

The genes are TRBV5-4 and TRBJ2-5, with 12 bases identical to TRBD2. Germline CDR1 and CDR2: SGHNT and YYREEE (reference sequence). J lost 1 base, V lost 4 bases, and 5 bases had no gene match. CDR3 size: 16 residues. Here the CDR3 reads CASSPGTSGFQETQYF. The CDR3 DNA reads TGTGCCAGCAGCCCCGGGACTAGCGGGTTCCAAGAGACCCAGTACTTC.

The chain links TRBV29-1 to TRBJ2-3; D is ambiguous. The CDR3 covers 12 residues. Germline lookup yields CDR1 SQVTM and CDR2 ANQGSEA. Trimming shortened V by 5 bases and J by 0 bases, and 6 bases separated the two germline ends. CDR3 DNA sequence: TGCAGCGTTTTAACTAGCACAGATACGCAGTATTTT. Translated: CSVLTSTDTQYF.

The DNA for the CDR3 is TGCAGCGTGGCGTCGACGGGGGAGACCCAGTACTTC. Translating it yields CSVASTGETQYF. The J gene is TRBJ2-5, the V gene TRBV29-1, with a possible D match to TRBD2 (5 bases). In germline, CDR1 is SQVTM, CDR2 ANQGSEA. The CDR3 extends over 12 amino acids. Trimming stripped 6 bases from V and 5 bases from J, with 13 bases between. The full variable domain, its missing parts supplied by reference TRBV29-1 and TRBJ2-5, is SAVISQKPSRDICQRGTSLTIQCQVDSQVTMMFWYRQQPGQSLTLIATANQGSEATYESGFVIDKFPISRPNLTFSTLTVSNMSPEDSSIYLCSVASTGETQYFGPGTRLLVL.